This T cell receptor (beta chain) was retrieved from a study of T cell repertoires in cytomegalovirus infection (dated by TCRdb to about 2019). The study in broad terms: Donor HLA type was relevant to the analysis, because carriage of CMV infection together with the matching HLA type was indicated by public TCR beta signatures.

Worth noting for this clonotype: The specificity of this receptor is unknown. No much larger clonotype is one base removed from it; base qualities were not supplied.

Sequencing was performed on an Illumina HiSeq 1500. TCRdb reanalyzed the raw reads on its own, using fastp at Q25 for trimming and MiXCR for clone calling, and kept in-frame beta chains. Rows merge per CDR3 protein into single entries with the most common DNA and genes. This sample has approximately 630,000 distinct CDR3 sequences in its table, and roughly 24% of those were observed once. In total, the top ten clones hold roughly 8% of the sample. On the study overall, not on this receptor specifically: Carriers of CMV infection plus the relevant HLA type were discriminated by the cumulative frequency of public TCR beta family members in the study cohort and in an independent roughly 400-donor cohort. The ex vivo response was dominated by HLA-C-restricted CMV-specific TCR beta clonotypes, which also provided the single most frequent clonotype in two of eight donors.

Per the germline V gene, SGHRS is the CDR1 and YFSETQ is the CDR2. V lost 4 bases and J lost 1 base, and the count of bases not matched to a germline gene is 5. The CDR3 contains 17 residues, cysteine and phenylalanine counted. Here the CDR3 DNA is all that survives: 51 bases in frame from base 1. This chain is built from TRBV5-1 and TRBJ2-5, with 15 bases in between that match TRBD2. This TCR was sampled from a human donor in good health (CMV status not recorded). Some clones in this sample may be carry-over from other donors' samples. Material: CD8+ T cells from PBMCs. The DNA sequence reads TGCGCCAGCAGCCCAAGGACTAGCGGGGGGGTCCAAGAGACCCAGTACTTC. Translation gives CASSPRTSGGVQETQYF.